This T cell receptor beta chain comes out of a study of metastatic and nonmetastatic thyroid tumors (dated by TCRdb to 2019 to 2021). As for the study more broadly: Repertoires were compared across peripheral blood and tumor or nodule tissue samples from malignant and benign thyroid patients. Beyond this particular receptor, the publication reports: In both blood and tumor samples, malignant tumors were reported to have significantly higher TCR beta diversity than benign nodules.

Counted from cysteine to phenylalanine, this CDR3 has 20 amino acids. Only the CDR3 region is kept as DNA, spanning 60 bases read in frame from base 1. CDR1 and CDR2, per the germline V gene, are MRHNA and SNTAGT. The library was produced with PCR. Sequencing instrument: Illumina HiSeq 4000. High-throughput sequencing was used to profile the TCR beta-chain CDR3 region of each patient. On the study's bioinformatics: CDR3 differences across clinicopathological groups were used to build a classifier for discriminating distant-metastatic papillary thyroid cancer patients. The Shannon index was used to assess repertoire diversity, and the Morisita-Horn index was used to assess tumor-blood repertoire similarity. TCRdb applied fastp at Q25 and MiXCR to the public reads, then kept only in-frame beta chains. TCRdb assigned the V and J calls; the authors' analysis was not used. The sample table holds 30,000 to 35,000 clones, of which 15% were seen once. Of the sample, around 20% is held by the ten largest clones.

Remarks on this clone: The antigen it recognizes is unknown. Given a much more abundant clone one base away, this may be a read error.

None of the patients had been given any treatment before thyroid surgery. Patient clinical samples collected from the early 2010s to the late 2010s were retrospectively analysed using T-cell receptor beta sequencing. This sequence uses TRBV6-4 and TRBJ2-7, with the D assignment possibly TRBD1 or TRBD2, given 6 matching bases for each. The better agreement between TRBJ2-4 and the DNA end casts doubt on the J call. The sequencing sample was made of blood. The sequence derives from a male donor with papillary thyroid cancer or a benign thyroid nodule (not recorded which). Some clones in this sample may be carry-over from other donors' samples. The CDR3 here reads CASSARWGLTGARYQNIQYF. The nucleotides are TGTGCCAGCAGTGCTCGATGGGGGCTAACGGGAGCACGCTATCAAAACATTCAGTACTTC.